Sequencing of this TCR beta chain was carried out in a study of memory CD4+ T cells and cytomegalovirus serostatus. About the research overall: Donors were healthy Belgian adults, about ten CMV seropositive and approximately 25 seronegative. General study points: Of 150 to 200 reported CMV TCRbeta sequences, under 80 were found in memory CD4+ repertoires. Repertoires predicted CMV serostatus with median bootstrapped AUC of about 0.96.

A word on this clone: Its antigen remains unidentified.

Assay used: immunoSEQ multiplex PCR; TCRdb lists only in-frame clones, some missing. The data contain over 45,000 clones, 82% of them seen just once; the ten biggest clones take up approximately 0.44%. Single viable CD3+CD4+CD8-CD45RO+ cells were sorted as the memory CD4+ T cells. CD4+ T cells were isolated by positive magnetic selection. Germline CDR1 is PRHDT and CDR2 is FYEKMQ (reference sequence). The CDR3 is 14 amino acids. V was clipped by 3 bases and J by 3 bases; unmatched bases: 4. The sequence came from an adult in good health and CMV-seronegative. The chain carries TRBV13 and TRBJ2-5; 7 positions agree with TRBD2. What was sequenced was memory CD4+ T cells from blood. Here the CDR3 DNA reads TGTGCCAGCAGCTTCCCGGGACTAAAAGAGACCCAGTACTTC. Its translation is CASSFPGLKETQYF.